Following are 12 T cell receptor beta chains from one sample sequenced in a study of CXCR3-negative and CXCR3-positive naive CD8 T cells. These TCRs are of unknown antigen specificity. Study results and limitations: When CXCR3-positive naive cells were set against CXCR3-negative naive cells, the former had more hydrophobic TRB CDR3s.

5' RACE that incorporated UMI labels was used to prepare the TRB cDNA libraries. TCRdb re-called the 5' RACE reads; every CDR3 protein appears as one record, without DNA. The repertoire table contains roughly 110,000 distinct CDR3 sequences. Material for sequencing was naive CXCR3+ CD8+ T cells from blood. Specified subset: CD45RO-CCR7+CD27+CD95- naive CD8+ T cells expressing CXCR3 (TNR3+). Receptors originate from a human donor in good health. Some clones in this sample may be carry-over from other donors' samples.

This chain links TRBV6-2 or TRBV6-3 with TRBJ2-7; the TCRdb call, TRBD1, lacks DNA for checking. Germline-derived CDR1 and CDR2 are MNHEY and SVGEGT. The CDR3 has 15 amino acids. The CDR3 sequence is CASRNGTDTSYEQYF.

This chain links TRBV7-3 with TRBJ1-1; TCRdb names TRBD1, which stays unverified in the absence of DNA. Germline V gene data show CDR1 as SGHTA and CDR2 as FQGTGA. The CDR3 runs 14 residues. The CDR3 loop reads CASSPLGVGTEAFF.

The chain combines TRBV7-9 with TRBJ2-5; TCRdb indicates TRBD1, and absent DNA this call remains unverified. The germline V gene has CDR1 SEHNR and CDR2 FQNEAQ (reference sequence). The length of the CDR3 is 16 residues. The CDR3 sequence is CASSRRESLAQETQYF.

The V and J genes are TRBV4-1 and TRBJ2-1; TCRdb's D call, TRBD1, is unchecked because there is no DNA. CDR1 and CDR2 from the germline V gene are MGHRA and YSYEKL. The CDR3 spans 16 residues. The CDR3 loop is CATMNEEGQGGNEQFF.

V gene TRBV5-4 combines with J gene TRBJ2-2. The germline V gene has CDR1 SGHNT and CDR2 YYREEE (reference sequence). There are 13 residues in the CDR3. The CDR3 here is CASSFGNTGELFF.

The genes are TRBV7-3 and TRBJ2-3. The germline gives CDR1 SGHTA, CDR2 FQGTGA. CDR3 length: 13 amino acids. The chain's CDR3 is CASSRENTDTQYF. Supplemented by reference TRBV7-3 and TRBJ2-3, the full variable domain reads GAGVSQTPSNKVTEKGKYVELRCDPISGHTALYWYRQSLGQGPEFLIYFQGTGAADDSGLPNDRFFAVRPEGSVSTLKIQRTERGDSAVYLCASSRENTDTQYFGPGTRLTVL.

The chain employs TRBV7-8 and TRBJ2-1; the D gene TCRdb calls, TRBD2, cannot be checked with no DNA. The CDR3 runs 15 residues. Germline CDR1 SGHVS, CDR2 FQNEAQ. CDR3 in amino acids: CASSLEEGNYNEQFF.

The chain has TRBV10-3 and TRBJ2-7; TCRdb outputs TRBD2, but without DNA this stays unchecked. The CDR3 contains 22 residues. The germline gives CDR1 ENHRY, CDR2 SYGVKD. CDR3 residues: CAISESTLAGAHAPSVPYEQYF.

The chain uses TRBV5-1 and TRBJ2-7; the D call of TRBD1 rests on TCRdb alone, since no DNA is present to check it. CDR1 and CDR2 from the germline V gene are SGHRS and YFSETQ. This CDR3 has 15 amino acids. CDR3 protein: CASSLEGVSTYEQYF. The full variable domain, its missing parts supplied by reference TRBV5-1 and TRBJ2-7, is KAGVTQTPRYLIKTRGQQVTLSCSPISGHRSVSWYQQTPGQGLQFLFEYFSETQRNKGNFPGRFSGRQFSNSRSEMNVSTLELGDSALYLCASSLEGVSTYEQYFGPGTRLTVT.

The chain uses TRBV14 and TRBJ2-5; the TCRdb D gene call, TRBD2, has no DNA to confirm it. This CDR3 has 18 residues. Germline-derived CDR1 and CDR2 are SGHDN and FVKESK. The CDR3 loop is CASSQGWLAGPEAETQYF.

The CDR3 spells CSASDGSPGSEDGYTF. This chain links TRBV20-1 with TRBJ1-2; TCRdb calls TRBD1, which cannot be checked without DNA. The CDR3 sequence is 16 residues long. From germline, CDR1 is DFQATT and CDR2 SNEGSKA (reference sequence).

The rearrangement links TRBV27 to TRBJ2-7; the D call of TRBD1 rests on TCRdb alone, since no DNA is present to check it. CDR3 size: 15 residues. CDR1 MNHEY and CDR2 SMNVEV come from the germline V gene (reference sequence). The CDR3 is CASSLSGPQEGEQYF.